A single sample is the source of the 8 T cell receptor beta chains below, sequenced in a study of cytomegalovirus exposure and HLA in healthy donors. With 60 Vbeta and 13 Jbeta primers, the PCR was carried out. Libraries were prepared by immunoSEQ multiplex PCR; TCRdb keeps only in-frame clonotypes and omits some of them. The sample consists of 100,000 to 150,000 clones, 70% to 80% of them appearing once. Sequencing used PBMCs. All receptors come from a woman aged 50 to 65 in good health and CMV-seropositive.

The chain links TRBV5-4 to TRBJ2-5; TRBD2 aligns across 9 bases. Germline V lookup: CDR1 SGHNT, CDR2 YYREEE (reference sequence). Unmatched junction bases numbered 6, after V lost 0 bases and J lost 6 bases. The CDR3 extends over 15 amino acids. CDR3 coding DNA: TGTGCCAGCAGCTTGGGGGGCGGGAGGGAACAGACCCAGTACTTC. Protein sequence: CASSLGGGREQTQYF.

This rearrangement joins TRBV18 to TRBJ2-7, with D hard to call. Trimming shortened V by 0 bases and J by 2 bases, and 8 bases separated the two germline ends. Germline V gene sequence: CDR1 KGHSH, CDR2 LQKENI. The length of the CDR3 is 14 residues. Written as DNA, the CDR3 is TGTGCCAGCTCACCACCAGCCTCTACCTACGAGCAGTACTTC. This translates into CASSPPASTYEQYF.

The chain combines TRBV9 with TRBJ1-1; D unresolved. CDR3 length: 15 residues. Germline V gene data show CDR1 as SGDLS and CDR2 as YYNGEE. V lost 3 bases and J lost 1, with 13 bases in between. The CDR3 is CASSAKAGKNTEAFF. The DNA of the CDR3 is TGTGCCAGCAGCGCGAAGGCGGGGAAGAACACTGAAGCTTTCTTT.

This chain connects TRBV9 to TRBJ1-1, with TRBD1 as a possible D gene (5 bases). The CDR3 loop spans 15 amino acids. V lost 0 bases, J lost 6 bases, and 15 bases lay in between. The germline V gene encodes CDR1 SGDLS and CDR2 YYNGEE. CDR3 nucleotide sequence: TGTGCCAGCAGCGTAGCTCCCCGTGGGGCGGCTGAAGCTTTCTTT. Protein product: CASSVAPRGAAEAFF. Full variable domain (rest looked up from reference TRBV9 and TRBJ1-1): DSGVTQTPKHLITATGQRVTLRCSPRSGDLSVYWYQQSLDQGLQFLIQYYNGEERAKGNILERFSAQQFPDLHSELNLSSLELGDSALYFCASSVAPRGAAEAFFGQGTRLTVV.

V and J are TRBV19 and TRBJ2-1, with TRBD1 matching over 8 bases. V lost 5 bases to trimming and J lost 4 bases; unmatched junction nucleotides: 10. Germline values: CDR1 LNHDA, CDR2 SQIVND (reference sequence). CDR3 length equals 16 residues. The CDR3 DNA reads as TGTGCCAGTAGTCTCCTCGGACAGGGCCCATACAATGAGCAGTTCTTC. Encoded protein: CASSLLGQGPYNEQFF. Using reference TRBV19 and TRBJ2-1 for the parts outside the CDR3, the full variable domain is DGGITQSPKYLFRKEGQNVTLSCEQNLNHDAMYWYRQDPGQGLRLIYYSQIVNDFQKGDIAEGYSVSREKKESFPLTVTSAQKNPTAFYLCASSLLGQGPYNEQFFGPGTRLTVL.

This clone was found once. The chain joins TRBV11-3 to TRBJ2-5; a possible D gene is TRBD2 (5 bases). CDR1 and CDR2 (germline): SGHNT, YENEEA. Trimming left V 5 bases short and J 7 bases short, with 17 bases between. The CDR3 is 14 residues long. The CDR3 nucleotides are TGTGCCAGCAGCCCGGGGTCGGTTGGCGGGACCCAGTACTTC. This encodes CASSPGSVGGTQYF.

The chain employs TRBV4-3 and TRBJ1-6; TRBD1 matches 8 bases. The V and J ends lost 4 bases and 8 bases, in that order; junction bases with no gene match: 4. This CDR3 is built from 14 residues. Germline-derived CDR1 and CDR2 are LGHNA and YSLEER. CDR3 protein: CASSLSTGDSPLHF. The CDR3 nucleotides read TGCGCCAGCAGCCTCTCGACAGGGGATTCACCCCTCCACTTT.

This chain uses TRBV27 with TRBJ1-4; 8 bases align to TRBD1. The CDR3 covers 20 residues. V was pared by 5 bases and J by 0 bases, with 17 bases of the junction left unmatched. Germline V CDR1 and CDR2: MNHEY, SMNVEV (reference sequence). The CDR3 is CASSPSIRGRWVATNEKLFF. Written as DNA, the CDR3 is TGTGCCAGCAGTCCATCAATCAGGGGGCGCTGGGTAGCAACTAATGAAAAACTGTTTTTT.